The table lists the clone carrying this TCR beta chain with a count of one. The antigen is undetermined. These data come from a study of T cells in tumors after PD-1 blockade. About the research overall: Prior checkpoint blockade, systemic immunosuppressant use, or anti-cancer therapy within 4 weeks excluded patients. During anti-PD-1 treatment, some patients continued daily vismodegib 150 mg. Study outcomes and limitations: Some novel exhausted tumor clones appeared in pre-treatment blood, suggesting peripheral recruitment.

The repertoire was sequenced with immunoSEQ multiplex PCR; TCRdb's copy has only in-frame clones and lacks some. The data contain about 33,000 clones, around 80% of them singletons. The CDR3 sequence is 15 residues long. Per germline, CDR1 MDHEN and CDR2 SYDVKM. V lost 6 bases and J 0 bases, leaving 12 bases between the germline ends. The sample was PBMCs, taken before anti-PD-1 treatment. The receptor was derived from a human donor with basal cell carcinoma. The V and J genes are TRBV28 and TRBJ2-1, with D tentatively TRBD2 (5 bases). CDR3 nucleotides: TGTGCCAGCAGCGAACTAGTTGACTCCTACAATGAGCAGTTCTTC. It yields the protein CASSELVDSYNEQFF.